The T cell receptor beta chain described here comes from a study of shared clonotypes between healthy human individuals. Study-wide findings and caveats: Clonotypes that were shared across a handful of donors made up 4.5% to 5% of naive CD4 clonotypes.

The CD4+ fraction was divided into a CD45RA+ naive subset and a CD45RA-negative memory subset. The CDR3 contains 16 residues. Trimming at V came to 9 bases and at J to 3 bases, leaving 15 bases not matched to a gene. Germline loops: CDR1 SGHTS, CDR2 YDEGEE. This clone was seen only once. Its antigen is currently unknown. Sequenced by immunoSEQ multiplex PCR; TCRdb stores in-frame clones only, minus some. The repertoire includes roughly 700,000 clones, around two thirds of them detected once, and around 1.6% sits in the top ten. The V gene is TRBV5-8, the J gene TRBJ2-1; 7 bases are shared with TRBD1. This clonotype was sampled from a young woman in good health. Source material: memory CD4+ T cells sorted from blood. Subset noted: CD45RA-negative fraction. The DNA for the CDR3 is TGTGCCAACCACCCGACAGGGCCCCAAGGCTACAATGAGCAGTTCTTC. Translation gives CANHPTGPQGYNEQFF.